What follows describes a single TCR beta chain. What it binds is not known. These data belong to a study of OX40 agonist ivuxolimab in advanced cancers. The wider study: A diagnosis of hepatocellular carcinoma, melanoma, renal cell or head and neck cancer was present in dose-escalation patients. Study findings and constraints: The study found that CD8+ T cells averaged more expanded clones than CD4+.

Assay used: immunoSEQ multiplex PCR; TCRdb lists only in-frame clones, some missing. The sample lists about 73,000 clones, about 86% occurring once. The CDR3 covers 16 residues. V shed 3 bases, J shed 2 bases, and the junction held 6 bases outside the gene matches. Germline loops: CDR1 SEHNR, CDR2 FQNEAQ (reference sequence). This clonotype originated in an adult with an advanced solid tumor such as melanoma, head and neck, liver or kidney cancer. The V and J genes are TRBV7-9 and TRBJ2-3, with 9 positions matching TRBD2. This material consisted of CD4+ or CD8+ T cells sorted from blood, taken in a trial of the OX40 agonist ivuxolimab. The chain's CDR3 is CASSLVAGGVTDTQYF. CDR3 sequence (DNA): TGTGCCAGCAGCTTGGTTGCGGGAGGGGTCACAGATACGCAGTATTTT.